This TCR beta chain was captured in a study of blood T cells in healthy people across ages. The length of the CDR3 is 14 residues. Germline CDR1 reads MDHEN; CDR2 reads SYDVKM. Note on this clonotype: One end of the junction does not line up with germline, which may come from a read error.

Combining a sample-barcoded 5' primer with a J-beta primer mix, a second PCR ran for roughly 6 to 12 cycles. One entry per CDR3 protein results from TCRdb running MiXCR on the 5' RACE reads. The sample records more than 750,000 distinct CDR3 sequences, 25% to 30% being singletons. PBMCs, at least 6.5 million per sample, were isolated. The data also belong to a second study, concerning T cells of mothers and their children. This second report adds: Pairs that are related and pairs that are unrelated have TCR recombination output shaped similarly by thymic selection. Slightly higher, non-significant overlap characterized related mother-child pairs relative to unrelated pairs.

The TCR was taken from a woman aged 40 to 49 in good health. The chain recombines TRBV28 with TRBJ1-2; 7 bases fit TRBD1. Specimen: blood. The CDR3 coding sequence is TGTGTCAGCAGCTCCCCGGGACAGCTATATGGCTACACCTTC. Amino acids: CVSSSPGQLYGYTF.